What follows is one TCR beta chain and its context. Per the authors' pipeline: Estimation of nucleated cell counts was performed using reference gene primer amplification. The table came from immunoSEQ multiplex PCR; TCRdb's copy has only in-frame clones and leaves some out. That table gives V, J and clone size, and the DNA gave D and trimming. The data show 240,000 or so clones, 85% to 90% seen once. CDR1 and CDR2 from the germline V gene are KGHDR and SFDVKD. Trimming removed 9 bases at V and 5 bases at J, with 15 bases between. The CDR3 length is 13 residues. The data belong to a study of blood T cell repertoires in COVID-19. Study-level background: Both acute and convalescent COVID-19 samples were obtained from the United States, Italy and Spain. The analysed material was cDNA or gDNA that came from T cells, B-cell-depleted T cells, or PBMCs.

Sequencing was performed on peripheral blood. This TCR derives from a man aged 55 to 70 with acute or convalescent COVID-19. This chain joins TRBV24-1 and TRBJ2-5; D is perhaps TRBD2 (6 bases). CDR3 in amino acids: CATGGILGETQYF. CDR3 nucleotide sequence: TGTGCCACCGGCGGGATATTAGGGGAGACCCAGTACTTC.